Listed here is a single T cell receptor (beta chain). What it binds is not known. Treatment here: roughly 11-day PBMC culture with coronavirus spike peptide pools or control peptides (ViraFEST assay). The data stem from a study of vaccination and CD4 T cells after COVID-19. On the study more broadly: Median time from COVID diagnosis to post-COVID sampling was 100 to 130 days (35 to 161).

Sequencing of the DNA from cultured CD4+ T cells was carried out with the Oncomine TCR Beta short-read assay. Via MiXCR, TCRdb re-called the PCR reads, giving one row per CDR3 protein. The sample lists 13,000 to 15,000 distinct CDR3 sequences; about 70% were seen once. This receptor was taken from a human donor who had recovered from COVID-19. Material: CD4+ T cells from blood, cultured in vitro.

The CDR3 region is CASSRPVTDTQYF. In DNA form, the CDR3 reads TGTGCCAGCAGCCGCCCGGTGACAGATACGCAGTATTTT. The V and J genes are TRBV11-2 and TRBJ2-3; no clear D gene. The germline CDR1 and CDR2 sequences are SGHAT and FQNNGV. The length of the CDR3 is 13 residues. The V and J ends lost 5 bases and 3 bases respectively, with 9 bases between them.